This T cell receptor beta chain was identified in a study of T-cell memory formation after mild COVID-19 (dated by TCRdb to 2020 to 2022). In terms of the full investigation: Most TCR sequence clusters were specific to one of the two donors. Two young, previously healthy adult volunteers made up the cohort, one male and one female. In two donors, T-cell clones that expanded and contracted after mild COVID-19 were followed by sequencing TCRalpha and TCRbeta repertoires longitudinally.

From its cysteine to its phenylalanine, the CDR3 spans 12 amino acids. The kept DNA is CDR3 alone, 36 bases in frame from the first base. The V end gives up 6 bases and the J end 12 bases, leaving 6 bases in the junction not matched to a gene. According to the germline V gene (reference sequence), CDR1 reads MNHNY and CDR2 reads SVGAGI. PBMCs were isolated by Ficoll-Paque density gradient centrifugation. On the study overall, not on this receptor specifically: Contracting CD4+ clones appeared mostly in the CM and EM memory subsets, whereas CD8+ clones were enriched in EMRA. Only a couple of mild cases were covered in the study, and larger cohorts including severe cases with pre-infection samples were considered necessary. Clones that contracted from day 15 to 85 showed balanced CD4/CD8 phenotypes, whereas a second wave of clones that expanded from day 15 to 37 leaned towards CD4+. SARS-CoV-2 specificity of the second-wave clones peaking on day 37 was not confirmed. Some responding clones were detected in pre-infection memory, suggesting pre-existing cross-reactive memory T cells joined the SARS-CoV-2 response.

Sequencing took place on an Illumina NovaSeq 6000. cDNA libraries for TCRalpha and TCRbeta were prepared by 5'RACE using constant-segment primers, with sample barcodes and unique molecular identifiers added. Trizol reagent was used to extract RNA from every sample. Library amplification was performed in two PCR steps, and a second sample barcode and Illumina TruSeq adapters were introduced in the second step. Sequencing of the libraries was done on an Illumina NovaSeq, producing 2 x 150 bp paired-end reads. On the authors' methods: Reads were demultiplexed and collapsed into UMI-guided consensus sequences with migec v1.2.7. Using mixcr v2.1.11, UMI consensuses were aligned to TRA and TRB V and J templates and then assembled into clonotypes. A clonotype was counted as expanded or contracted only when both edgeR and NoisET called the clonotype significant, with the noise models trained on biological replicates. For edgeR calls, a false discovery rate-adjusted p below 0.01 and a log2 fold-change threshold of 1 were applied. PCA with hierarchical clustering of max-normalized trajectories of the 1000 most abundant clonotypes was used as exploratory dynamics analysis. Separately sequenced CD4+ and CD8+ repertoires were used to assign the CD4 or CD8 phenotype of responding clones. Using fastp at Q25 and MiXCR, TCRdb reprocessed the public reads and kept productive beta chains. A single entry per CDR3 protein holds the most common genes and DNA from its merged rows. These V and J calls derive from TCRdb rather than the authors' analysis. Within this sample are about 560,000 distinct CDR3 sequences, with roughly 17% of them counted one time only. The ten biggest clones cover 8.1% of the sample.

Many counts were recorded for this clonotype. There is no known antigen for this receptor. Base qualities are not at hand, and no much larger clone is one base apart. The chain links TRBV6-6 with TRBJ2-3; 10 middle bases align to TRBD1. The clonotype was recovered from an adult woman who had mild COVID-19 (a few samples of this study predate the infection). The sample titles of this study are shuffled in the database, so cell type and time point are left out; the donor was told from shared clones. Sequenced sample: PBMCs or a T cell subset sorted from them (not recorded which). The CDR3 sequence is CASSPGQGRQYF. The DNA reads as follows: TGTGCCAGCAGCCCGGGACAGGGGCGTCAGTATTTT.